This paragraph reports one T cell receptor beta chain. This clone's antigen is unknown. Base qualities were left out, and no much larger clone turns up one base away. The germline V gene sets CDR1 to MGHRA and CDR2 to YSYEKL. Spanning cysteine to phenylalanine, the CDR3 consists of 18 amino acids. The CDR3 DNA has 54 bases and is translated from base 1. V loses 2 bases, J loses 5 bases, and the germline ends lie 24 bases apart. The cohort consisted of more than 650 healthy bone marrow donors. At the time of sampling, every cohort member was nominally healthy, though immune exposures that went unrecorded were likely present. The donor tested CMV seropositive and was one of the 289 seropositive cohort members. Each donor provided a peripheral blood sample, and peripheral blood mononuclear cells were used for TCR beta sequencing. Genomic DNA extraction from the blood cell samples was performed with the Qiagen DNeasy Blood Extraction Kit.

Libraries were constructed by the immunoSEQ multiplex PCR assay. For the multiplex PCR, a mixture combining 60 forward primers for TCR Vbeta segments and 13 reverse primers for TCR Jbeta segments was used. A multiplex PCR assay on genomic DNA amplified the CDR3 region of rearranged TCR beta genes. On the Illumina HiSeq System, the amplified TCR beta libraries were sequenced as 87-base-pair reads. The source study handled its data this way. A later analysis counted about 80 million unique TCR beta chains across the 666 repertoires, and around 12 million of these chains were shared by at least two donors. A nearest-neighbor algorithm error-corrected the raw reads and collapsed the reads into unique sequences, merging closely related sequences to remove PCR and sequencing errors. V, D and J gene segments were assigned by aligning CDR3 sequences to IMGT reference sequences. For a sequence to be retained, at least a six-nucleotide match to both a V gene segment and a J gene segment was required. Rearrangements were classified as productive when the CDR3 lacked stop codons and remained in frame with V and J, and all other rearrangements were classified as non-productive. Following IMGT convention, CDR3 was defined as the stretch from the second conserved V-encoded cysteine to the conserved J-encoded phenylalanine. In an earlier analysis of 500 to 650 of the donors, sequences lacking an unambiguous match to a single V gene segment were excluded. An earlier analysis of 587 of the donors called V segments functional above 56.7% productive rearrangements and segregating when the between-donor standard deviation exceeded 5%. A statistical classification framework was built to diagnose cytomegalovirus status from the catalog of TCR beta chain sequences. In a later analysis, V and J genes were assigned by comparing TCR nucleotide sequences against IMGT/GENE-DB human TR gene sequences. In a later analysis, CDR3 sequences and most-parsimonious VDJ recombination scenarios were assigned using the TCRdist pipeline. A later analysis defined each TCR beta chain by its CDR3 amino acid sequence plus V-gene family, and excluded reads lacking a unique V-gene family. As a way to deal with suspected cross-contamination and a sequencing artifact, a later analysis dropped 640 or so nucleotide sequences that were highly shared and had low generation probability. For each public chain, a later analysis derived a clonal expansion index from normalized ranks of inferred template counts within each repertoire. A later analysis computed generation probabilities with a VDJ recombination model fitted to out-of-frame rearrangements, and checked the results against IGoR. In a later analysis, hypergeometric tests were used to score TCR-TCR, TCR-HLA and TCR-CMV co-occurrence, with a repertoire-size bias correction applied to TCR pairs. To estimate false discovery rates, a later analysis permuted the HLA or CMV assignments 20 times. In a later analysis, co-occurring TCRs were grouped using DBSCAN, and TCRdist sequence similarity was added for clustering within HLA-allele-positive subsets. For co-occurrence clustering, repertoires with fewer than 30,000 or more than 120,000 public chains were excluded, along with a handful of repertoires with anomalous nucleotide sharing. TCRdb re-hosts the immuneACCESS table, in-frame sequences only. Its copies lack some clones; in the studies checked, an unresolved V gene accounts for under half of them, and the cause for the rest is not known. The V and J calls and clone size are taken from that table; D and trimming were inferred from the DNA. The sample yields about 190,000 clones; roughly four fifths were counted once. 2.1% of the sample rests with the top ten.

This record comes from a study of cytomegalovirus exposure and HLA in healthy donors (dated by TCRdb to 2016 to 2017). Looking at the study overall: An earlier analysis of approximately 600 of the donors reported 250 to 300 Gb of sequence data and 117 million unique TCR beta sequences from 150 million to 200 million T cells. Donor age, sex, ethnicity and CMV serostatus were compiled alongside the repertoire data. To study patterns of TCR occurrence, a later analysis re-analyzed previously published TCR beta repertoires from 550 to 800 donors and added high-resolution HLA genotyping. Rather than using new phenotypic data, the later analysis identified candidate immune exposures from TCR beta sequences and from how often those sequences occurred across donors. Of the roughly 410 genotyped donors, roughly 80% were placed in the genetic ancestry cluster associated with self-reported Caucasian donors. About 300 gigabases of sequencing data and approximately 85 million unique TCR sequences were included in an early release covering about 700 HLA-typed donors. Besides the first cohort of roughly 640 subjects, a separate validation cohort made up of over 100 different subjects was used. On average, approximately 250,000 unique TCR beta nucleotide sequences were sequenced per donor among a few hundred genotyped donors of the cohort, with around 19% of those sequences being non-productive. Because of strong linkage in the cohort, a handful of DR-DQ haplotypes were treated as single units for association and clustering. All discovery cohort repertoires had been generated using a single sequencing platform. To decide whether each TCR beta V gene segment behaved as functional or pseudogenic, an earlier analysis of some 570 of the donors relied on high-throughput TCR beta sequencing. Typing coverage varied by locus: roughly 629-640 donors for A, B, C, DRB1 and DQB1; approximately 520 for DQA1; about 600 for DPA1; under 490 for DPB1. The T cell repertoires of some 700 subjects were profiled by immunosequencing and related to cytomegalovirus serostatus. Genome-wide SNP genotypes for about 65% of the 666 donors were used in a later genetic analysis, which treated that subset as a discovery cohort. To predict cytomegalovirus infection status, the study brought together high-throughput TCR immunosequencing, statistical association of individual TCRs with disease status, and machine learning. Both class I and class II loci were covered by HLA typing, at four-digit resolution. The study aimed to test whether signatures of past pathogen exposure could be identified by cataloging public T cell receptors.

Overall results and qualifications from the work: Most TCR sequences were seen in very few donors, while some public TCRs were found in many individuals. A further reported finding was that TCR beta sequences accurately predicted the HLA-A and HLA-B alleles for most subjects in the first cohort. An earlier analysis of approximately 540 of the donors showed that most TCR beta V segments appeared in productive rearrangements either about 87% or about 30% of the time, which broadly matched IMGT annotations. The study listed 150 to 200 TCR beta chains as associated with cytomegalovirus. Some IMGT-functional V segments, including TRBV6-2 and TRBV6-3, could not be distinguished by the 87-base-pair reads and were therefore excluded. The presence/absence analyses assumed that sequencing depth was roughly uniform across donors, and that assumption may not be true. Because counts were too low, more than 15 rarely observed V segments, including chromosome 9 orphons, were left out of the earlier analysis of several hundred of the donors. When HLA alleles, especially DR and DQ, strongly co-occurred, attributing TCR associations to individual alleles was difficult. Correlated functional status among segregating V segments might reflect linkage disequilibrium, but an unknown experimental factor could not be ruled out. Compared with equally common non-associated chains, HLA-associated TCR beta chains in a later analysis were more clonally expanded and had lower generation probabilities. In a later analysis, most CMV-associated TCR beta chains were found to appear HLA-restricted, with HLA associations seemingly driven largely by CMV exposure. A later analysis found that TCR association rates varied across HLA loci, with DRB1 alleles showing the most associated TCRs and HLA-C alleles the fewest. Compared with the approximately 600-donor mean, donors in an Asian-associated ancestry cluster had fewer N-insertions in productive TCRs, according to a later genetic analysis. Specific HLA alleles were associated with 15,000 to 20,000 TCR beta sequences at a false discovery rate of 0.05 in a later analysis. In a later genetic analysis, a missense DCLRE1C variant was associated with V-gene and J-gene trimming of TCR beta chains, and the association was replicated in an independent cohort. A group of highly shared sequence variants was considered likely to be a technical artifact of the sequencing pipeline. Because some donors lacked HLA typing at each locus, the association tests relied only on the typed subset. The authors suggested that the approach could potentially be extended to other disease states and immunological phenotypes. Cytomegalovirus status was reported to be diagnosed by the classifier with high specificity and sensitivity in both the original and validation cohorts. The only immune exposure information available for the cohort was CMV serostatus. Only TCR beta chains were sequenced in this cohort, and the absence of alpha or paired-chain data limited detectable features. In a later analysis, several top co-occurrence clusters were reported to appear linked to parvovirus B19, influenza, CMV and Epstein-Barr virus. In vitro tests confirmed that a few of the cytomegalovirus-associated TCR beta chains recognize cytomegalovirus antigens.

This receptor was identified in a woman aged 25 to 39 in good health and CMV-seropositive. The chain was built from TRBV4-1 and TRBJ2-5, and the D gene may be TRBD1, 6 bases matching. The sample comprised PBMCs. The base sequence is TGCGCCAGCAGCCAACAAGGGGGAACAGGGACCGCGCAGGAGACCCAGTACTTC. It translates as CASSQQGGTGTAQETQYF.